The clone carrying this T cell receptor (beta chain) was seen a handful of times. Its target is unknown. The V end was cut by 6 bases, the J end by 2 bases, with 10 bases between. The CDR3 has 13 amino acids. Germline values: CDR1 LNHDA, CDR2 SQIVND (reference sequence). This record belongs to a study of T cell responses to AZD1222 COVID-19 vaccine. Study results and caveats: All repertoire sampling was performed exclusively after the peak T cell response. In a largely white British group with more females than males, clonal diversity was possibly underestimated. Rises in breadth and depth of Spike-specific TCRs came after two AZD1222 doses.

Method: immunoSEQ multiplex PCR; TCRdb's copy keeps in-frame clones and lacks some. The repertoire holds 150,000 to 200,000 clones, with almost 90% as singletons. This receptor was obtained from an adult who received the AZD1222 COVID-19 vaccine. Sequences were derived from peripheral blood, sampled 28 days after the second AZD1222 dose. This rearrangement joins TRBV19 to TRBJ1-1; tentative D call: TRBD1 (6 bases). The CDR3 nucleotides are TGTGCCAGTAGGGGACATCCTAACACTGAAGCTTTCTTT. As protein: CASRGHPNTEAFF.